The clone carrying this T cell receptor (beta chain) showed up just once. The CDR3 is 13 residues long. The germline V and J ends were trimmed by 0 bases and 2 bases, with 5 bases remaining between them. Per germline, CDR1 SGDLS and CDR2 YYNGEE. The entry originates in a study of blood T cell repertoires in COVID-19. About the study: Specimens from acute and convalescent COVID-19 originated in the United States, Italy and Spain. In each case, the material was cDNA or gDNA derived from T cells, B-cell-depleted T cells, or PBMCs.

Study processing details: Reference gene primer amplification gave estimated nucleated cell counts. The method was immunoSEQ multiplex PCR; TCRdb's version includes in-frame clones alone and lacks a portion of them. V and J calls and clone size are given by that table; D and trimming were obtained from the DNA. The repertoire holds tens of thousands of clones, with roughly 90% as singletons. The sequence derives from a man aged 60-69 years with active or convalescent COVID-19. The sequencing sample was made of peripheral blood. The chain is built from TRBV9 and TRBJ1-2; D uncertain. The CDR3 DNA sequence: TGTGCCAGCAGCGTAGACAGAAACTATGGCTACACCTTC. It encodes CASSVDRNYGYTF.